Presented here are 28 T cell receptor beta chains from one specimen sequenced in a study of blood T cell repertoires in COVID-19. The method was immunoSEQ multiplex PCR; TCRdb's version includes in-frame clones alone and lacks a portion of them. Of 150,000 to 200,000 clones in the sample, roughly four fifths were seen once. Specimen: peripheral blood. The origin of the receptors is a man in his fifties who had recovered from COVID-19.

The chain is built from TRBV21-1 and TRBJ2-3; TRBD2 is taken as the D call from the table, unchecked against the DNA. TRBV21-1 corresponds to a pseudogene. The CDR3 is made up of 17 amino acids. CDR3: CASSPLASGRATDTQYF. CDR3 nucleotides: TGTGCCAGCAGCCCCCTAGCTAGCGGGAGGGCCACAGATACGCAGTATTTT.

V usage is TRBV2 and J usage is TRBJ1-1; D is ambiguous. The CDR3 runs to 12 residues. Trimming removed 7 bases at V and 1 base at J, with 7 bases between. Germline CDR1 SNHLY, CDR2 FYNNEI. CDR3 sequence: CASMATNTEAFF. DNA for the CDR3: TGTGCCAGCATGGCCACGAACACTGAAGCTTTCTTT.

The rearrangement joins TRBV7-2 to TRBJ1-3; D perhaps matches TRBD1 (5 bases). V lost 1 base to trimming and J lost 4 bases, with 11 bases between them. The CDR3 covers 15 residues. Germline V gives CDR1 SGHTA, CDR2 FQGNSA. The CDR3: CASSLDPGSGNTIYF. CDR3 DNA sequence: TGTGCCAGCAGCTTAGACCCAGGGTCAGGAAACACCATATATTTT.

The CDR3 nucleotides are TGTGCCAGTAGTATACCTGGACAGGGGGCGGGGGAGCAGTACTTC. This sequence encodes CASSIPGQGAGEQYF. The J gene is TRBJ2-7, the V gene TRBV19; 11 bases are shared with TRBD1. V lost 2 bases, J lost 7 bases, and 7 bases stayed unmatched. This CDR3 region has 15 residues. The germline V gene has CDR1 LNHDA and CDR2 SQIVND (reference sequence).

The V and J genes are TRBV14 and TRBJ2-5, with 7 bases matching TRBD2. V was clipped by 2 bases and J by 3 bases; unmatched bases: 12. Germline CDR1 and CDR2: SGHDN and FVKESK. The CDR3 totals 17 residues. The DNA of the CDR3 is TGTGCCAGCAGCCAAAAATCCTGGGGAGGGCCCGAAGAGACCCAGTACTTC. Protein product: CASSQKSWGGPEETQYF.

The chain couples TRBV5-1 to TRBJ2-1; maybe TRBD1 (5 bases). The CDR3 consists of 15 residues. The germline V and J ends were trimmed by 4 bases and 9 bases, with 20 bases remaining between them. Per germline, CDR1 SGHRS and CDR2 YFSETQ. In nucleotides, the CDR3 is TGCGCCAGCAGCAAGGACCGACTGGGGCTGGGTGAGCAGTTCTTC. Translating gives CASSKDRLGLGEQFF. Using reference TRBV5-1 and TRBJ2-1 for the parts outside the CDR3, the full variable domain is KAGVTQTPRYLIKTRGQQVTLSCSPISGHRSVSWYQQTPGQGLQFLFEYFSETQRNKGNFPGRFSGRQFSNSRSEMNVSTLELGDSALYLCASSKDRLGLGEQFFGPGTRLTVL.

V and J are TRBV28 and TRBJ2-7; 13 bases are shared with TRBD2. Germline V gene lookup returns CDR1 MDHEN and CDR2 SYDVKM. The CDR3 extends over 16 amino acids. The V and J ends lost 3 bases and 1 base, in that order; junction bases with no gene match: 3. The CDR3 sequence is CASSLSLAGGSYEQYF. DNA of the CDR3: TGTGCCAGCAGTTTGTCACTAGCGGGAGGGTCCTACGAGCAGTACTTC.

This chain connects TRBV20-1 to TRBJ1-5; the D gene is possibly TRBD1 (5 bases). The V gene's germline CDR1 is DFQATT and CDR2 SNEGSKA (reference sequence). The CDR3 is 15 residues long. V was cut by 3 bases and J by 0 bases, with 12 bases left in between. CDR3 residues: CSASGGDYSNQPQHF. Here the CDR3 DNA reads TGCAGTGCTAGTGGGGGGGATTATAGCAATCAGCCCCAGCATTTT.

J is TRBJ2-2 and V is TRBV3-1 (or the pseudogene TRBV3-2); possible D gene TRBD2, 6 bases. The V end was cut by 2 bases, the J end by 7 bases, with 11 bases between. Germline V lookup: CDR1 LGHDT, CDR2 YNNKEL (reference sequence). This CDR3 comprises 14 residues. The chain's CDR3 is CASSQLAEGGELFF. CDR3 bases: TGTGCCAGCAGCCAACTGGCGGAGGGCGGGGAGCTGTTTTTT.

The chain recombines TRBV4-3 with TRBJ1-2, with a weak D call TRBD1 (5 bases). Germline lookup yields CDR1 LGHNA and CDR2 YSLEER. The CDR3 loop spans 17 amino acids. The V end lost 1 base, the J end lost 2 bases, and 17 bases lay between the germline ends. CDR3 nucleotides: TGCGCCAGCAGCCAAGTATATGGGGTCCGGGGGAACTATGGCTACACCTTC. Its translation: CASSQVYGVRGNYGYTF.

There are a few counts of this clone. The V gene is TRBV7-9, the J gene TRBJ2-3; D gene uncertain. V gave up 4 bases and J gave up 6 bases, with 11 bases separating them. Germline lookup yields CDR1 SEHNR and CDR2 FQNEAQ (reference sequence). The CDR3 is 13 amino acids. The CDR3 protein is CASSSKFEDTQYF. The DNA of the CDR3 is TGTGCCAGCAGCTCAAAGTTTGAGGATACGCAGTATTTT. Full variable domain (rest looked up from reference TRBV7-9 and TRBJ2-3): DTGVSQNPRHKITKRGQNVTFRCDPISEHNRLYWYRQTLGQGPEFLTYFQNEAQLEKSRLLSDRFSAERPKGSFSTLEIQRTEQGDSAMYLCASSSKFEDTQYFGPGTRLTVL.

The chain carries TRBV28 and TRBJ2-5; D is possibly TRBD2 (6 bases). Germline V gene lookup returns CDR1 MDHEN and CDR2 SYDVKM. This CDR3 has 13 residues. The V gene lost 8 bases and the J gene lost 4 bases, with 14 bases spanning the gap. In DNA form, the CDR3 reads TGTGCCAGCGGCCGTCGACTAGGAGAGACCCAGTACTTC. It is translated as CASGRRLGETQYF.

In this sample, this clone turned up many times. Additional DNA sequences in this sample encode the identical CDR3. CDR3 protein: CASSDSSGNTIYF. Here the CDR3 DNA reads TGTGCCAGCTCAGACAGCTCTGGAAACACCATATATTTT. The chain combines TRBV18 with TRBJ1-3; a possible D gene is TRBD1 (5 bases). The CDR3 runs to 13 residues. The germline V gene has CDR1 KGHSH and CDR2 LQKENI. V was trimmed by 5 bases and J by 0 bases, leaving 5 bases between them.

V is TRBV3-1 (or the pseudogene TRBV3-2) and J is TRBJ1-2; 8 nucleotides line up with TRBD1. Germline V gene lookup returns CDR1 LGHDT and CDR2 YNNKEL (reference sequence). CDR3 size: 15 residues. The J segment lost 2 bases and the V segment lost 4 bases, leaving 6 bases of the junction unmatched. The CDR3 loop reads CASSPSTGGNYGYTF. CDR3 sequence (DNA): TGTGCCAGCAGCCCTTCCACAGGGGGAAACTATGGCTACACCTTC.

This chain joins TRBV24-1 and TRBJ1-3; TRBD1 aligns across 7 bases. With 9 bases clipped from V and 4 bases from J, the junction kept 5 bases outside the gene matches. This CDR3 region has 13 residues. In germline, CDR1 is KGHDR, CDR2 SFDVKD. The DNA for the CDR3 is TGTGCCACCGTCGACAGGGCGGGAAACACCATATATTTT. Protein product: CATVDRAGNTIYF.

The chain uses TRBV14 and TRBJ2-2; 10 bases are a match to TRBD1. CDR3 size: 15 residues. Germline CDR1 and CDR2: SGHDN and FVKESK. The V gene end was trimmed by 4 bases and the J gene end by 5 bases; junction bases not matched to a gene: 4. The CDR3 sequence is CASSRWTGGTGELFF. In DNA form, the CDR3 reads TGTGCCAGCAGCCGGTGGACAGGGGGTACCGGGGAGCTGTTTTTT.

V gene TRBV5-8 combines with J gene TRBJ2-5; TRBD1 matches at 12 bases. Germline V CDR1 and CDR2: SGHTS, YDEGEE. The CDR3 runs 15 residues. After removal of 3 bases from V and 7 bases from J, the junction contained 7 bases not matched to a gene. The CDR3 DNA sequence: TGTGCCAGCAGCTCCCGGGACAGGGGGCAGGTGACCCAGTACTTC. Protein sequence: CASSSRDRGQVTQYF.

This chain uses TRBV3-1 (or the pseudogene TRBV3-2) with TRBJ2-1; 7 bases align to TRBD1. Trimming took 5 bases from V and 9 from J; bases not matched to a gene: 7. In germline, CDR1 is LGHDT, CDR2 YNNKEL (reference sequence). This CDR3 comprises 13 residues. The CDR3 nucleotides read TGTGCCAGCAGCGCAGACAGGGTCAGTGAGCAGTTCTTC. Its protein is CASSADRVSEQFF.

The CDR3 DNA reads TGCGCCAGCAGCCCCGCCCTCTCGGCAGGCCGAAACACCGGGGAGCTGTTTTTT. This codes for CASSPALSAGRNTGELFF. The gene calls are TRBV4-1 and TRBJ2-2; D remains unclear. The V end lost 4 bases, the J end lost 2 bases, and 20 bases lay between the germline ends. This CDR3 spans 18 amino acids. Germline CDR1 is MGHRA and CDR2 is YSYEKL.

This clone occurred a few times. This chain links TRBV29-1 with TRBJ2-5; 8 nucleotides match TRBD2. There are 11 residues in the CDR3. Per the germline V gene, CDR1 is SQVTM and CDR2 is ANQGSEA. V was clipped by 7 bases and J by 5 bases; unmatched bases: 3. The CDR3 spells CSAPGGETQYF. The CDR3, as DNA: TGCAGCGCCCCGGGGGGGGAGACCCAGTACTTC. The whole variable domain, filled in from reference TRBV29-1 and TRBJ2-5, reads SAVISQKPSRDICQRGTSLTIQCQVDSQVTMMFWYRQQPGQSLTLIATANQGSEATYESGFVIDKFPISRPNLTFSTLTVSNMSPEDSSIYLCSAPGGETQYFGPGTRLLVL.

The V and J genes are TRBV14 and TRBJ2-1, with a possible D match to TRBD1 (5 bases). This CDR3 has 13 amino acids. The germline gives CDR1 SGHDN, CDR2 FVKESK. V was trimmed by 8 bases and J by 6 bases, leaving 14 bases between them. CDR3 bases: TGTGCCAGCTCCCCAGGGCCGGTCAATGAGCAGTTCTTC. Its protein is CASSPGPVNEQFF.

The genes are TRBV7-3 and TRBJ2-5, with a possible D match to TRBD2 (6 bases). Trimming shortened V by 1 base and J by 2 bases, and 11 bases separated the two germline ends. Germline V gene data show CDR1 as SGHTA and CDR2 as FQGTGA. CDR3 length: 15 amino acids. The CDR3 DNA follows: TGTGCCAGCAGCTTAAGGCCTAGCGAACAAGAGACCCAGTACTTC. It is translated as CASSLRPSEQETQYF.

The chain's CDR3 is CASSRKGQYNEQFF. The CDR3 DNA reads as TGTGCCAGCAGCCGGAAGGGACAGTACAATGAGCAGTTCTTC. The chain links TRBV5-4 to TRBJ2-1; TRBD1 matches 7 bases. The CDR3 is 14 amino acids. V lost 4 bases, J lost 4 bases, and 5 bases stayed unmatched. Germline V lookup: CDR1 SGHNT, CDR2 YYREEE (reference sequence).

V gene TRBV5-5 combines with J gene TRBJ2-2, with D unresolved. The CDR3 totals 15 residues. The V end was cut by 1 base, the J end by 3 bases, with 10 bases between. Germline V gene data show CDR1 as SGHKS and CDR2 as YYEKEE (reference sequence). The CDR3 reads CASSLMRHHTGELFF. The CDR3 nucleotides are TGTGCCAGCAGCTTGATGCGGCACCACACCGGGGAGCTGTTTTTT. Complete variable domain (other parts from reference TRBV5-5 and TRBJ2-2): DAGVTQSPTHLIKTRGQQVTLRCSPISGHKSVSWYQQVLGQGPQFIFQYYEKEERGRGNFPDRFSARQFPNYSSELNVNALLLGDSALYLCASSLMRHHTGELFFGEGSRLTVL.

The V call is TRBV19, the J call TRBJ1-5; 8 nucleotides line up with TRBD1. Germline CDR1 reads LNHDA; CDR2 reads SQIVND (reference sequence). The ends lost 3 bases at V and 7 bases at J; junction bases unmatched: 17. This CDR3 comprises 18 residues. The CDR3 is CASSMLGQDDSPWQPQHF. DNA of the CDR3: TGTGCCAGTAGTATGCTGGGACAGGATGATAGTCCTTGGCAGCCCCAGCATTTT.

The V gene is TRBV9, the J gene TRBJ2-3, with 10 bases lining up with TRBD1. The CDR3 is 16 residues long. V lost 2 bases and J lost 2; bases outside the gene matches: 5. Germline V gene lookup returns CDR1 SGDLS and CDR2 YYNGEE. The CDR3 sequence: CASSVGTGAYTDTQYF. CDR3 DNA sequence: TGTGCCAGCAGCGTCGGGACAGGGGCGTACACAGATACGCAGTATTTT.

This sequence joins TRBV6-2 or TRBV6-3 and TRBJ2-2, with 8 positions matching TRBD1. CDR3 length equals 15 residues. J lost 4 bases, V lost 2 bases, and 3 bases had no gene match. In germline, CDR1 is MNHEY, CDR2 SVGEGT. The chain's CDR3 is CASSYQGASTGELFF. The CDR3 DNA reads TGTGCCAGCAGTTACCAGGGGGCGAGCACCGGGGAGCTGTTTTTT.

V and J are TRBV28 and TRBJ2-7, with 8 nucleotides matching TRBD2. The germline V gene has CDR1 MDHEN and CDR2 SYDVKM. The CDR3 is 18 residues long. J lost 2 bases, V lost 3 bases, and 15 bases had no gene match. The CDR3 loop is CASSFPLAGPSGAYEQYF. The CDR3, as DNA: TGTGCCAGCAGTTTCCCCCTAGCGGGTCCTAGTGGGGCCTACGAGCAGTACTTC.